The 23 T cell receptor beta chains in this list originate from one sample, sequenced in a study of cytomegalovirus exposure and HLA in healthy donors (dated by TCRdb to the late 2010s). The library was built by means of the immunoSEQ multiplex PCR assay. The multiplex PCR relied on a mix of 60 forward primers for TCR Vbeta segments and 13 reverse primers for TCR Jbeta segments. The immuneACCESS repertoire file appears here via TCRdb, limited to in-frame rearrangements. These files lack a portion of the clones; in checked studies, under half of the deficit traces to unresolved V genes, and the cause of the others is not known. Recorded for this sample are about 55,000 clones; approximately 71% of them occurred a single time. Less than 45% of the sample is held by the ten biggest clonotypes. The sequenced sample consisted of PBMCs. The receptors were sampled from a man between 35 and 55 years old in good health and CMV-seropositive.

The chain carries TRBV5-1 and TRBJ2-7; D is perhaps TRBD2 (6 bases). The germline CDR1 and CDR2 sequences are SGHRS and YFSETQ. The CDR3 spans 13 residues. V lost 0 bases and J lost 5, with 9 bases in between. For the CDR3, the DNA is TGCGCCAGCAGCTTGGACGGCGGGGACGAGCAGTACTTC. Translating gives CASSLDGGDEQYF. Full variable domain (rest looked up from reference TRBV5-1 and TRBJ2-7): KAGVTQTPRYLIKTRGQQVTLSCSPISGHRSVSWYQQTPGQGLQFLFEYFSETQRNKGNFPGRFSGRQFSNSRSEMNVSTLELGDSALYLCASSLDGGDEQYFGPGTRLTVT.

This clone was recorded a few times. This chain connects TRBV5-4 to TRBJ2-1, with 12 positions matching TRBD2. The V and J ends lost 0 bases and 3 bases, in that order; junction bases with no gene match: 4. The CDR3 extends over 17 amino acids. CDR1 SGHNT and CDR2 YYREEE come from the germline V gene (reference sequence). The CDR3 spells CASSLGLAGEDYNEQFF. Written as DNA, the CDR3 is TGTGCCAGCAGCTTGGGACTAGCGGGGGAAGACTACAATGAGCAGTTCTTC.

This clone was seen only a few times. V is TRBV29-1 and J is TRBJ1-2; D is unresolved. CDR1 is SQVTM and CDR2 is ANQGSEA in the germline V gene. The CDR3 length is 11 residues. Trimming removed 4 bases from V and 5 bases from J, with 8 bases in between. CDR3 in amino acids: CSVVEAYGYTF. The CDR3 DNA follows: TGCAGCGTTGTTGAGGCATATGGCTACACCTTC.

The V gene is TRBV6-1, the J gene TRBJ1-1; D is unresolved. Germline V gene sequence: CDR1 MNHNS, CDR2 SASEGT. This CDR3 has 14 amino acids. The V end was cut by 4 bases, the J end by 1 base, with 10 bases between. As DNA, the CDR3 is TGTGCCAGCAGTGTCATCCAGAAGAACACTGAAGCTTTCTTT. Translating it yields CASSVIQKNTEAFF.

The chain couples TRBV7-8 to TRBJ2-7; 7 bases align to TRBD1. Trimming took 3 bases from V and 4 from J; bases not matched to a gene: 12. Germline CDR1 reads SGHVS; CDR2 reads FQNEAQ. The CDR3 has 16 residues. The DNA of the CDR3 is TGTGCCAGCAGCTTCCCAGAGACAGGGCTGGGGTACGAGCAGTACTTC. Its protein product is CASSFPETGLGYEQYF.

This clone was picked up a small number of times. This chain links TRBV5-1 with TRBJ2-3, with a weak D call TRBD2 (5 bases). The V end lost 1 base, the J end lost 1 base, and 10 bases lay between the germline ends. The CDR3 is made up of 15 amino acids. The germline CDR1 and CDR2 sequences are SGHRS and YFSETQ. CDR3 nucleotide sequence: TGCGCCAGCAGCTTGCCCAGGACTGGCACAGATACGCAGTATTTT. Protein: CASSLPRTGTDTQYF.

This clone was seen once. In DNA, the CDR3 is TGTGCCAGCAGCAGACAGGGGTATTACGAGCAGTACTTC. It specifies CASSRQGYYEQYF. J is TRBJ2-7 and V is TRBV6-5; 8 nucleotides align to TRBD1. The V gene's germline CDR1 is MNHEY and CDR2 SVGAGI. CDR3 length equals 13 residues. Losses at the gene ends were 6 bases for V and 4 bases for J; bases not matched to a gene: 5.

The gene calls are TRBV18 and TRBJ1-1; D gene ambiguous. The germline V gene encodes CDR1 KGHSH and CDR2 LQKENI. CDR3 length: 13 residues. V was cut by 6 bases and J by 0 bases, with 8 bases left in between. In nucleotides, the CDR3 is TGTGCCAGCTCCCGGACTGTGAACACTGAAGCTTTCTTT. Its protein product is CASSRTVNTEAFF.

This clone was observed a single time. This chain joins TRBV25-1 and TRBJ1-2; 7 positions agree with TRBD1. Trimming at V came to 6 bases and at J to 7 bases, leaving 8 bases not matched to a gene. The V gene's germline CDR1 is MGHDK and CDR2 SYGVNS. CDR3 length: 13 residues. In DNA, the CDR3 is TGTGCCAGCAGCAACAGGGGTAAGAGTGGCTACACCTTC. Residues: CASSNRGKSGYTF.

This clone was seen only a few times. The V and J genes are TRBV9 and TRBJ2-7, with TRBD2 matching over 7 bases. Germline CDR1 and CDR2: SGDLS and YYNGEE. V shed 0 bases and J 5 bases; nucleotides not matched to a gene: 5. This CDR3 contains 14 residues. CDR3 amino acids: CASSVGLASDEQYF. The CDR3 DNA follows: TGTGCCAGCAGCGTAGGACTAGCTTCCGACGAGCAGTACTTC.

The V gene is TRBV7-9, the J gene TRBJ1-1, with D tentatively TRBD1 (5 bases). This CDR3 comprises 15 residues. Trimming cost V 1 base and J 10 bases, with 19 bases left between them. Germline CDR1 reads SEHNR; CDR2 reads FQNEAQ (reference sequence). The CDR3 spells CASSLVVGGGDGAFF. The CDR3, as DNA: TGTGCCAGCAGCTTAGTAGTAGGAGGAGGGGATGGAGCTTTCTTT.

The rearrangement joins TRBV6-5 to TRBJ1-1; D perhaps matches TRBD1 (5 bases). CDR1 is MNHEY and CDR2 is SVGAGI in the germline V gene. Deletions cut 7 bases from V and 4 bases from J, with 13 bases between. The CDR3 spans 13 residues. CDR3 DNA sequence: TGTGCCAGCACCAGTAGAGACAGCACTGAAGCTTTCTTT. This translates into CASTSRDSTEAFF.

The V call is TRBV5-4, the J call TRBJ1-2; tentative D call: TRBD1 (5 bases). Trimming removed 3 bases at V and 8 bases at J, with 8 bases between. The CDR3 covers 11 residues. Germline-derived CDR1 and CDR2 are SGHNT and YYREEE (reference sequence). The CDR3 loop is CASSSGGGYTF. The CDR3 region has the DNA TGTGCCAGCAGCTCCGGGGGGGGCTACACCTTC.

V is TRBV5-6 and J is TRBJ1-6; 7 bases agree with TRBD1. The CDR3 is 16 residues long. The junction had 9 bases not matched to a gene; V was cut back by 4 bases and J by 5 bases. Germline CDR1 reads SGHDT; CDR2 reads YYEEEE. For the CDR3, the DNA is TGTGCCAGCAGCAGAAAAGCCGACAGGGATAATTCACCCCTCCACTTT. Translating gives CASSRKADRDNSPLHF.

This clone was seen a handful of times. The chain employs TRBV7-8 and TRBJ2-7; TRBD2 aligns across 10 bases. In germline, CDR1 is SGHVS, CDR2 FQNEAQ. After removal of 4 bases from V and 6 bases from J, the junction contained 12 bases not matched to a gene. This CDR3 contains 16 residues. CDR3 nucleotides: TGTGCCAGCAGCTACCCGACTAGCGGGCGCACAGGCGAGCAGTACTTC. The encoded protein is CASSYPTSGRTGEQYF.

The CDR3 DNA is TGTGCCAGCAGCAGAAGGGGGACAGGGAGAACCGGGGAGCTGTTTTTT. It encodes CASSRRGTGRTGELFF. The chain links TRBV9 to TRBJ2-2; TRBD1 matches 9 bases. Trimming took 4 bases from V and 5 from J; bases not matched to a gene: 9. The CDR3 contains 16 residues. Germline CDR1 reads SGDLS; CDR2 reads YYNGEE.

The chain has TRBV4-2 and TRBJ2-6, with D possibly TRBD2 on 5 matching bases. V was cut by 0 bases and J by 4 bases, with 10 bases left in between. Looked up from germline, CDR1 is LGHNA and CDR2 is YNFKEQ. The CDR3 covers 16 residues. Here the CDR3 reads CASSQDVARGANVLTF. In nucleotides, the CDR3 is TGTGCCAGCAGCCAAGACGTAGCGAGGGGGGCCAACGTCCTGACTTTC.

This chain joins TRBV10-1 and TRBJ2-7, with D perhaps TRBD2 (6 bases). From germline, CDR1 is WNHNN and CDR2 SYGVQD (reference sequence). The CDR3 extends over 13 amino acids. Trimming cost V 10 bases and J 1 base, with 14 bases left between them. CDR3 protein: CANSVRGSYEQYF. DNA for the CDR3: TGCGCCAACTCCGTACGGGGGTCCTACGAGCAGTACTTC.

This clone was detected only once. The chain couples TRBV5-6 to TRBJ1-2, with D unresolved. The CDR3 extends over 15 amino acids. The V end lost 4 bases, the J end lost 4 bases, and 17 bases lay between the germline ends. Germline CDR1 SGHDT, CDR2 YYEEEE. CDR3 loop: CASSLRGGSTYGYTF. In nucleotides, the CDR3 is TGTGCCAGCAGCCTTCGTGGAGGGTCAACCTATGGCTACACCTTC.

A single count supports this clone. CDR3 in DNA: TGTGCCAGCAGTGACGGTTATAGCAATCAGCCCCAGCATTTT. It translates to CASSDGYSNQPQHF. This chain joins TRBV2 and TRBJ1-5, with D uncertain. V was pared by 3 bases and J by 0 bases, with 6 bases between. This CDR3 contains 14 residues. From germline, CDR1 is SNHLY and CDR2 FYNNEI.

The rearrangement links TRBV6-1 to TRBJ2-5; 9 bases line up with TRBD2. The CDR3 spans 18 residues. Trimming at V came to 1 base and at J to 2 bases, leaving 11 bases not matched to a gene. CDR1 and CDR2 from the germline V gene are MNHNS and SASEGT. As DNA, the CDR3 is TGTGCCAGCAGTGAAGGAATAGCGGGGGCTCTGGAGCAAGAGACCCAGTACTTC. Translated: CASSEGIAGALEQETQYF.

The chain combines TRBV4-2 with TRBJ2-7; D is unclear. V gave up 0 bases and J gave up 1 base, with 10 bases separating them. This CDR3 has 15 amino acids. Germline loops: CDR1 LGHNA, CDR2 YNFKEQ. CDR3 sequence (DNA): TGTGCCAGCAGCCAAGAGAGAGGCAGATCCTACGAGCAGTACTTC. Translating gives CASSQERGRSYEQYF.

The J gene is TRBJ2-1, the V gene TRBV11-3, with 9 nucleotides matching TRBD1. V lost 1 base and J lost 7; bases outside the gene matches: 8. The V gene's germline CDR1 is SGHNT and CDR2 YENEEA. The CDR3 has 16 amino acids. The CDR3 bases are TGTGCCAGCAGCTTAGGTGGGGGACAGGGTGGGAATGAGCAGTTCTTC. It specifies CASSLGGGQGGNEQFF.